These T cell receptor beta chains were read from a single sample in a study of blood T cell repertoires in COVID-19. Using immunoSEQ multiplex PCR, the repertoire was profiled, and TCRdb retains in-frame clones only, with some absent. The data show around 140,000 clones, 65% to 80% seen once. Sequenced input: peripheral blood. The receptors here all came from a woman aged 55-70 years with acute or convalescent COVID-19. Both conserved end residues are trimmed from each CDR3. The order of the fields is CDR3 protein, V gene.

SASAGQAYEQY TRBV20-1
ASSSLGGELF TRBV27
AWSVQGSYEQY TRBV30
ASSTHIPTGGSSPPLH TRBV19
ASSFGHKTEAF TRBV5-1
ASSLGTGVGVADTQY TRBV7-7
AGGQGRYEQY TRBV30
ATSRITGTLNTEAF TRBV15
SASIRVANTEAF TRBV20-1
ASRSGASYEQY TRBV27
ASSPIGTVTEEGYGYT TRBV7-9
ASSEQGRNEQY TRBV25-1
ASKGRYEQY TRBV19
ASSGASYNEQF TRBV2
SVEDRQYPYEQY TRBV29-1
ASSFGTSGWYEQY TRBV10-2
ASSSGANNQPQH TRBV7-9
ASSQGASGLYEQY TRBV3-1/TRBV3-2
ASSLRGQGGREKLF TRBV28
ASSLNGNYGYT TRBV7-2
ASSAFPQRAKNIQY TRBV19
ASRMTSGSSYEQF TRBV7-9
ASSPILAAVYEQY TRBV28